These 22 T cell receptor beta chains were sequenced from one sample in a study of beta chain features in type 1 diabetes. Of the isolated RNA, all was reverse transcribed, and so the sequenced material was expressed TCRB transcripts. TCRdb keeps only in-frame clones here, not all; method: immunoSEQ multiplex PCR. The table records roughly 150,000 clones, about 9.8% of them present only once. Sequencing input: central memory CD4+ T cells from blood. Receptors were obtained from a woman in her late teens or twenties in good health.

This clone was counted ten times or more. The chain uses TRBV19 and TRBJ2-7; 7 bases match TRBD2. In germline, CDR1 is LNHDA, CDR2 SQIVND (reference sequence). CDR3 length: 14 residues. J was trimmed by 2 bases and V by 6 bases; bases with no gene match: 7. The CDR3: CASSPTSDTYEQYF. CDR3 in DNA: TGTGCCAGTAGCCCCACTAGCGACACCTACGAGCAGTACTTC. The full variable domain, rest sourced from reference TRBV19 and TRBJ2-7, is DGGITQSPKYLFRKEGQNVTLSCEQNLNHDAMYWYRQDPGQGLRLIYYSQIVNDFQKGDIAEGYSVSREKKESFPLTVTSAQKNPTAFYLCASSPTSDTYEQYFGPGTRLTVT.

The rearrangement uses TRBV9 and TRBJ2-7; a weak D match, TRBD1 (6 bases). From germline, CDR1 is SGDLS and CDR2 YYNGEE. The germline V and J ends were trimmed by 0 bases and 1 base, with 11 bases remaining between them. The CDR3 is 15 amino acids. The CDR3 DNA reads TGTGCCAGCAGCGTAGTGACAGGACAGTCCTACGAGCAGTACTTC. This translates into CASSVVTGQSYEQYF.

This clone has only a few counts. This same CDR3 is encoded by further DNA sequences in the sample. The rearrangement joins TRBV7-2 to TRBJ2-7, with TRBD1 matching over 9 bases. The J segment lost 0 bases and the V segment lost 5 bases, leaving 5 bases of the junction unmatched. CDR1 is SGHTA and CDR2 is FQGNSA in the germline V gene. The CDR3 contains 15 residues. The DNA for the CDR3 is TGTGCCAGCAGCCCCGGACAGGGGAGCTCCTACGAGCAGTACTTC. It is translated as CASSPGQGSSYEQYF.

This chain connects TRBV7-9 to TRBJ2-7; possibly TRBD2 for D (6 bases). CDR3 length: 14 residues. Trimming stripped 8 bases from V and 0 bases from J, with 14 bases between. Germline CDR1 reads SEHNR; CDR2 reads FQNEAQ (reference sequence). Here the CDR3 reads CASVEGTVSYEQYF. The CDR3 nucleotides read TGTGCCAGCGTGGAGGGGACCGTCTCCTACGAGCAGTACTTC.

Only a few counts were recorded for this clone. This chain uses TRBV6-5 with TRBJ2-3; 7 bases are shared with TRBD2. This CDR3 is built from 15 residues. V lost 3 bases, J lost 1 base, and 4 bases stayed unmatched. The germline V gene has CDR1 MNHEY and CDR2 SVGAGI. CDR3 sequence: CASSYGGGGTDTQYF. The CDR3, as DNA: TGTGCCAGCAGTTATGGCGGGGGAGGCACAGATACGCAGTATTTT.

CDR3 in amino acids: CASSMQGNTEAFF. The CDR3 DNA follows: TGCGCCAGCAGTATGCAGGGGAACACTGAAGCTTTCTTT. V gene TRBV5-1 combines with J gene TRBJ1-1; the D gene is possibly TRBD1 (5 bases). Trimming removed 5 bases at V and 1 base at J, with 9 bases between. Germline values: CDR1 SGHRS, CDR2 YFSETQ. CDR3 length: 13 amino acids.

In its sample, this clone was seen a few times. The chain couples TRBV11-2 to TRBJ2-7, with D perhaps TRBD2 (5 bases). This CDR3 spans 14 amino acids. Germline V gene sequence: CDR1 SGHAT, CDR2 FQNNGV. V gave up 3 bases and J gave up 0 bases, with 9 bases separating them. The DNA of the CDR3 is TGTGCCAGCAGCTTCGAGGGCACCTCCTACGAGCAGTACTTC. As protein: CASSFEGTSYEQYF. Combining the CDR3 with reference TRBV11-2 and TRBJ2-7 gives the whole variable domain EAGVAQSPRYKIIEKRQSVAFWCNPISGHATLYWYQQILGQGPKLLIQFQNNGVVDDSQLPKDRFSAERLKGVDSTLKIQPAKLEDSAVYLCASSFEGTSYEQYFGPGTRLTVT.

CDR3 region: CASSLQPGEVSPLHF. As DNA, the CDR3 is TGTGCCAGCAGCCTGCAACCGGGGGAGGTCTCACCCCTCCACTTT. The chain combines TRBV7-2 with TRBJ1-6, with D perhaps TRBD1 (5 bases). V lost 5 bases to trimming and J lost 10 bases, with 18 bases between them. CDR1 is SGHTA, CDR2 FQGNSA, per germline. The CDR3 is 15 amino acids.

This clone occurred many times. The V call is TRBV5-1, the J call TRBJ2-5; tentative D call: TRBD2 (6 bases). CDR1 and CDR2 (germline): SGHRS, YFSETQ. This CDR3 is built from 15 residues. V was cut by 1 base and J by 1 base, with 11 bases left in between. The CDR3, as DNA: TGCGCCAGCAGCTTGCGGGGGAACGCCCAAGAGACCCAGTACTTC. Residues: CASSLRGNAQETQYF.

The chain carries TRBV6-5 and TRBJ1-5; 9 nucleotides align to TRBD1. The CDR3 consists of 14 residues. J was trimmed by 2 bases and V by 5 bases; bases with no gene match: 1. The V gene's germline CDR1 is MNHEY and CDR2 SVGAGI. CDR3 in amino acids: CASSRDRGNQPQHF. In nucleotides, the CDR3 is TGTGCCAGCAGTCGGGACAGGGGCAATCAGCCCCAGCATTTT.

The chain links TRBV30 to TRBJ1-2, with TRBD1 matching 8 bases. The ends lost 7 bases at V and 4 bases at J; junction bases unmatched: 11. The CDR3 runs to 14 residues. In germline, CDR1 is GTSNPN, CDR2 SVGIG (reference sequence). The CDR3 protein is CAFLRQGTVYGYTF. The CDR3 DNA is TGTGCCTTCTTAAGACAGGGGACAGTCTATGGCTACACCTTC.

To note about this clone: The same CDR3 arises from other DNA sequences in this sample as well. The CDR3 sequence is CASSPPSGSTDTQYF. The CDR3 bases are TGTGCCAGCTCACCACCTAGCGGGAGCACAGATACGCAGTATTTT. V and J are TRBV18 and TRBJ2-3, with 7 bases matching TRBD2. This CDR3 has 15 residues. CDR1 KGHSH and CDR2 LQKENI come from the germline V gene. V shed 0 bases and J 0 bases; nucleotides not matched to a gene: 0. Complete variable domain (other parts from reference TRBV18 and TRBJ2-3): NAGVMQNPRHLVRRRGQEARLRCSPMKGHSHVYWYRQLPEEGLKFMVYLQKENIIDESGMPKERFSAEFPKEGPSILRIQQVVRGDSAAYFCASSPPSGSTDTQYFGPGTRLTVL.

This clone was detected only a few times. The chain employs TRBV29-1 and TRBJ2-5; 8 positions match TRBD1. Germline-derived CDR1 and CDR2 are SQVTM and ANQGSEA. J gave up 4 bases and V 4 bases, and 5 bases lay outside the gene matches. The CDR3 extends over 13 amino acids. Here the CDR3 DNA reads TGCAGCGTTGCCCGACAGGGGAGAGAGACCCAGTACTTC. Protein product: CSVARQGRETQYF.

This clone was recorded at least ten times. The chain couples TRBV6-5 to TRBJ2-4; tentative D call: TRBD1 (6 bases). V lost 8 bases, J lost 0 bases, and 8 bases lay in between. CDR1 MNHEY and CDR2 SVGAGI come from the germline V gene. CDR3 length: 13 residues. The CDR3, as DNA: TGTGCCAGCGTGGACAGAGCCAAAAACATTCAGTACTTC. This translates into CASVDRAKNIQYF.

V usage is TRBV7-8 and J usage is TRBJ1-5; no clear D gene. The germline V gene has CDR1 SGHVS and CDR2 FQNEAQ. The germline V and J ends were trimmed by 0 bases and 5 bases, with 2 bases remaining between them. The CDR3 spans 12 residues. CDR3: CASSLADQPQHF. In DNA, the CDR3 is TGTGCCAGCAGCTTAGCCGATCAGCCCCAGCATTTT.

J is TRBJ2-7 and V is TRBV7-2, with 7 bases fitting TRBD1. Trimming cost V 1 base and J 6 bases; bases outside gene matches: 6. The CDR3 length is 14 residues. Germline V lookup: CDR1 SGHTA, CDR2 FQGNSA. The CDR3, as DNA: TGTGCCAGCAGCTTAGGCAGGGGGACACGCGAGCAGTACTTC. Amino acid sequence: CASSLGRGTREQYF.

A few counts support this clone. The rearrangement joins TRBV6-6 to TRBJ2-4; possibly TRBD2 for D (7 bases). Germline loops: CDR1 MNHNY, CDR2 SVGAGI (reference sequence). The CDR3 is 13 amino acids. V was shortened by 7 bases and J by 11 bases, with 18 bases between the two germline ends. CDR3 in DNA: TGTGCCAGCAAGGGGGGAGGGCTCGACCTTCAGTACTTC. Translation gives CASKGGGLDLQYF.

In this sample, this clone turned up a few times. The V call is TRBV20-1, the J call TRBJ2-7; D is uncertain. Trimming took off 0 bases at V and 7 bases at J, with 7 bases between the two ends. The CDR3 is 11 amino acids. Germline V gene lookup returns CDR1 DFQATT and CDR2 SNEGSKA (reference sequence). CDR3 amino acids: CSARDEEEQYF. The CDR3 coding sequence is TGCAGTGCTAGAGATGAGGAAGAGCAGTACTTC.

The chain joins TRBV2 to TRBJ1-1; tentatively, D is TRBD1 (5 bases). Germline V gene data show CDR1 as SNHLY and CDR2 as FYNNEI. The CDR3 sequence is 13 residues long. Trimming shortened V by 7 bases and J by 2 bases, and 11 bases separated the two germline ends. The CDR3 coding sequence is TGTGCCAGCACGGGAGGGGAAAACACTGAAGCTTTCTTT. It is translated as CASTGGENTEAFF.

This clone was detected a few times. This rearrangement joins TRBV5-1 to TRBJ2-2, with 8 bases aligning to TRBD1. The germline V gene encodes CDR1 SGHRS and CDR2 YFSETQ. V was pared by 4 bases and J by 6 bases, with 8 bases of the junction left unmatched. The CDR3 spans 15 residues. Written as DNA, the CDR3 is TGCGCCAGCAGCCTCCCGACAGGGGCCTCCGGGGAGCTGTTTTTT. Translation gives CASSLPTGASGELFF.

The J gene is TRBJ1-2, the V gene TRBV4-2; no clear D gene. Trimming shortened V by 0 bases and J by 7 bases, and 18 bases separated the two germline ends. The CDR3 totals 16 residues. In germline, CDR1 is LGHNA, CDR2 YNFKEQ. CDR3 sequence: CASSQEEASRTTGYTF. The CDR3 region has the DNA TGTGCCAGCAGCCAAGAAGAGGCCTCCAGGACTACTGGCTACACCTTC.

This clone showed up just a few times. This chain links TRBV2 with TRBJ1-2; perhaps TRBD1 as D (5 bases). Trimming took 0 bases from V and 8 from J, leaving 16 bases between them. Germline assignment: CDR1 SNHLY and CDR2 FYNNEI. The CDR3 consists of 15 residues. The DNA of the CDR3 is TGTGCCAGCAGTGAAGCTAGAACCAGGGCTTGGGGCTACACCTTC. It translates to CASSEARTRAWGYTF.